The present T cell receptor (beta chain) was sequenced within a study of neoadjuvant nivolumab and ipilimumab in lung cancer. About the study: Patients got nivolumab 3 mg/kg on days 1, 15 and 29; combination added ipilimumab 1 mg/kg day 1. Whole-study results and caveats: Only a small number of samples underwent TCR sequencing. Only a single major-pathologic-response sample was available for clonality analysis.

In the case of this clone: The target antigen is unknown.

Sequencing used immunoSEQ multiplex PCR; TCRdb keeps in-frame clones, though not all of them. The table has some 38,000 clones, roughly 89% seen once. The CDR3 runs to 14 residues. Trimming cost V 5 bases and J 3 bases; bases outside gene matches: 3. Germline V gene data show CDR1 as SGHTA and CDR2 as FQGNSA. The chain links TRBV7-2 to TRBJ2-5; TRBD1 matches at 10 bases. Sample: peripheral blood, taken before neoadjuvant nivolumab, alone or with ipilimumab. The sequence derives from an adult with non-small cell lung cancer. The CDR3 DNA sequence: TGTGCCAGCAGCCGACAGGGGGCCAAAGAGACCCAGTACTTC. Amino acid sequence: CASSRQGAKETQYF.